The clone carrying this T cell receptor beta chain was observed many times. Its antigen is undetermined. This sample was included in a study of T cell repertoires in cytomegalovirus infection. Regarding the study as a whole: The study found HLA-C-restricted CMV-specific TCR beta clonotypes dominating the ex vivo response.

TCRdb passed the reads through MiXCR, listing each CDR3 protein once. The repertoire holds around 450,000 distinct CDR3 sequences, with 10% to 12% as singletons. The receptor was isolated from a human donor in good health (CMV status not recorded). Some clones in this sample may be carry-over from other donors' samples. The sequencing sample was made of PBMCs.

In nucleotides, the CDR3 is TGTGCCAGCAGCTTAGGCGGGGTCTCCTACAATGAGCAGTTCTTC. Its protein is CASSLGGVSYNEQFF. The chain carries TRBV11-2 and TRBJ2-1, with D maybe TRBD2 (6 bases). There are 15 residues in the CDR3. V lost 1 base and J lost 0, with 7 bases in between. Germline-derived CDR1 and CDR2 are SGHAT and FQNNGV.